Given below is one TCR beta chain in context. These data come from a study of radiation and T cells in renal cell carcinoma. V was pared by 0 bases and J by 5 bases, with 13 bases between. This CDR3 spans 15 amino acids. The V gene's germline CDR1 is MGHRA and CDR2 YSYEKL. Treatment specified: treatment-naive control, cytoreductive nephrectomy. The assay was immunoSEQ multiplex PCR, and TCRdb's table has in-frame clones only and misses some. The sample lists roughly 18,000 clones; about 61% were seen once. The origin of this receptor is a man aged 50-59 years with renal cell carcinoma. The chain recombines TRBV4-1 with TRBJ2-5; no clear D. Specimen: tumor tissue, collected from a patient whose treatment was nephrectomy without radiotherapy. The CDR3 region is CASSQEARLVETQYF. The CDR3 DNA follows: TGCGCCAGCAGCCAAGAGGCGCGGCTTGTGGAGACCCAGTACTTC.